These T cell receptor beta chains were read from a single sample in a study of CD8 T cells in Susac syndrome. TCRdb passed the immunoSEQ multiplex PCR reads through MiXCR, listing each CDR3 protein once. The sample lists more than 100,000 distinct CDR3 sequences, about 96% occurring once. Sequenced sample: CD4+ T cells from PBMCs. The receptors were sampled from a human donor in good health. Each CDR3 is given with its conserved first and last residue. The order of the fields is CDR3 DNA, CDR3 protein, J gene, D gene, clone size, V gene. A D gene is named only where the DNA matches it firmly. The size entry is marked missing in some rows and otherwise reads once, few, many or a size class.

CDR3 DNA: TGTGCCAGCAGCACCGCAGGGACCCAGTACTTC; CDR3 protein: CASSTAGTQYF; J gene: TRBJ2-5; D gene: -; clone size: -; V gene: TRBV5-4
CDR3 DNA: TGTGCCAGCAGTTTGACGGGGCCCACCTCTGGAAACACCATATATTTT; CDR3 protein: CASSLTGPTSGNTIYF; J gene: TRBJ1-3; D gene: -; clone size: -; V gene: TRBV28
CDR3 DNA: TGTGCCAGCAGCCACGGGAGGGAGGACATTCAGTACTTC; CDR3 protein: CASSHGREDIQYF; J gene: TRBJ2-4; D gene: TRBD2; clone size: -; V gene: TRBV7-2
CDR3 DNA: TGTGCCAGCAGTTCATCCGGGACAGGGGGTTGGGAGCAGTACTTC; CDR3 protein: CASSSSGTGGWEQYF; J gene: TRBJ2-7; D gene: TRBD1; clone size: -; V gene: TRBV25-1
CDR3 DNA: TGTGCCAGCAACAGACAGGGGGGGACTGAAGCTTTCTTT; CDR3 protein: CASNRQGGTEAFF; J gene: TRBJ1-1; D gene: TRBD1; clone size: -; V gene: TRBV12-3/TRBV12-4
CDR3 DNA: TGCAGCGTTGAAGATGGTAGAATGAACACTGAAGCTTTCTTT; CDR3 protein: CSVEDGRMNTEAFF; J gene: TRBJ1-1; D gene: -; clone size: -; V gene: TRBV29-1
CDR3 DNA: TGTGCCTGGAGTCCGGGACTAGCGGTCCGGAGCTCCTACAATGAGCAGTTCTTC; CDR3 protein: CAWSPGLAVRSSYNEQFF; J gene: TRBJ2-1; D gene: TRBD2; clone size: once; V gene: TRBV30
CDR3 DNA: TGTGCCAGCAGCCAAAATCCGGCGGGCTATGGCTACACCTTC; CDR3 protein: CASSQNPAGYGYTF; J gene: TRBJ1-2; D gene: -; clone size: once; V gene: TRBV3-1
CDR3 DNA: TGTGCCAGCAGCCTTGGGGGGGACACTGAAGCTTTCTTT; CDR3 protein: CASSLGGDTEAFF; J gene: TRBJ1-1; D gene: -; clone size: -; V gene: TRBV3-1
CDR3 DNA: TGTGCCAGCTCACGGGAAACAGGGGGCGATGGCTACACCTTC; CDR3 protein: CASSRETGGDGYTF; J gene: TRBJ1-2; D gene: TRBD1; clone size: -; V gene: TRBV18
CDR3 DNA: TGTGCCAGTTCGAGACAGGGGGGTCTGAGTGGCTACACCTTC; CDR3 protein: CASSRQGGLSGYTF; J gene: TRBJ1-2; D gene: TRBD1; clone size: -; V gene: TRBV7-9
CDR3 DNA: TGTGCCAGCAGAAAACGACAGGGCCGAGAGACCCAGTACTTC; CDR3 protein: CASRKRQGRETQYF; J gene: TRBJ2-5; D gene: TRBD1; clone size: -; V gene: TRBV27
CDR3 DNA: TGTGCCTCCTCAGAAAACTATGGCTACACCTTC; CDR3 protein: CASSENYGYTF; J gene: TRBJ1-2; D gene: -; clone size: once; V gene: TRBV30
CDR3 DNA: TGTGCCAGCAGCAGACCTCAGGGTAACAAAAACATTCAGTACTTC; CDR3 protein: CASSRPQGNKNIQYF; J gene: TRBJ2-4; D gene: -; clone size: -; V gene: TRBV7-2
CDR3 DNA: TGTGCCAGTAGTATGGGTCCGCACACTGAAGCTTTCTTT; CDR3 protein: CASSMGPHTEAFF; J gene: TRBJ1-1; D gene: -; clone size: -; V gene: TRBV19
CDR3 DNA: TGCGCCAGCAGCTTAGAAGCGGGAGTTAGCGCAGATACGCAGTATTTT; CDR3 protein: CASSLEAGVSADTQYF; J gene: TRBJ2-3; D gene: TRBD2; clone size: -; V gene: TRBV5-1
CDR3 DNA: TGTGCCAGCAGCTCGGACTCCTCGGAGCAGTACTTC; CDR3 protein: CASSSDSSEQYF; J gene: TRBJ2-7; D gene: -; clone size: -; V gene: TRBV5-5
CDR3 DNA: TGTGCCAGCAGTTTAGCAGGGGCGAACACCGGGGAGCTGTTTTTT; CDR3 protein: CASSLAGANTGELFF; J gene: TRBJ2-2; D gene: -; clone size: few; V gene: TRBV27
CDR3 DNA: TGTGCCAGCAGGCCGGAGAGGGGAACCAAAAACATTCAGTACTTC; CDR3 protein: CASRPERGTKNIQYF; J gene: TRBJ2-4; D gene: -; clone size: -; V gene: TRBV2
CDR3 DNA: TGTGCCAGCAGCTTAGGGGGTGCGGGAGGGAGCTACGAGCAGTACTTC; CDR3 protein: CASSLGGAGGSYEQYF; J gene: TRBJ2-7; D gene: TRBD2; clone size: -; V gene: TRBV7-2
CDR3 DNA: TGTGCCTGGAGGCTAGCGGGAGGATTGGAGACCCAGTACTTC; CDR3 protein: CAWRLAGGLETQYF; J gene: TRBJ2-5; D gene: TRBD2; clone size: -; V gene: TRBV30
CDR3 DNA: TGCAGCGGGGGGGGGAGTTCCTACAATGAGCAGTTCTTC; CDR3 protein: CSGGGSSYNEQFF; J gene: TRBJ2-1; D gene: TRBD2; clone size: -; V gene: TRBV29-1
CDR3 DNA: TGTGCCAGCAGTCCGGGACTAGCCTACAATGAGCAGTTCTTC; CDR3 protein: CASSPGLAYNEQFF; J gene: TRBJ2-1; D gene: TRBD2; clone size: -; V gene: TRBV6-6
CDR3 DNA: TGTGCCAGCAGACTGACTAGCTTGGGCACCAAAGAGACCCAGTACTTC; CDR3 protein: CASRLTSLGTKETQYF; J gene: TRBJ2-5; D gene: TRBD2; clone size: -; V gene: TRBV12-3/TRBV12-4
CDR3 DNA: TGTGCCAGCAGTACGTACAATGAGCAGTTCTTC; CDR3 protein: CASSTYNEQFF; J gene: TRBJ2-1; D gene: -; clone size: -; V gene: TRBV28
CDR3 DNA: TGTGCCAGCAGCTTAGTGGAGCTGAGCTCCTACAATGAGCAGTTCTTC; CDR3 protein: CASSLVELSSYNEQFF; J gene: TRBJ2-1; D gene: -; clone size: -; V gene: TRBV7-2
CDR3 DNA: TGTGCCAGCAGTTTACGGGGGCTGGTCACTGAAGCTTTCTTT; CDR3 protein: CASSLRGLVTEAFF; J gene: TRBJ1-1; D gene: -; clone size: -; V gene: TRBV12-3/TRBV12-4
CDR3 DNA: TGTGCCAGCAGCTTATCAGGGGACACTGAAGCTTTCTTT; CDR3 protein: CASSLSGDTEAFF; J gene: TRBJ1-1; D gene: -; clone size: -; V gene: TRBV7-9
CDR3 DNA: TGTGCCAGCAGTCGAACAGGGACGGGGAACACTGAAGCTTTCTTT; CDR3 protein: CASSRTGTGNTEAFF; J gene: TRBJ1-1; D gene: -; clone size: -; V gene: TRBV7-9
CDR3 DNA: TGTGCCAGCAGCTTAGCGGGTCCGGTACTCACAGATACGCAGTATTTT; CDR3 protein: CASSLAGPVLTDTQYF; J gene: TRBJ2-3; D gene: -; clone size: -; V gene: TRBV7-9
CDR3 DNA: TGCAGTGCCCGAGATGTAGCCAAAAACATTCAGTACTTC; CDR3 protein: CSARDVAKNIQYF; J gene: TRBJ2-4; D gene: -; clone size: -; V gene: TRBV20-1
CDR3 DNA: TGTGCCAGCAGCCCAGAGGACAGGGGGGGGTTCTTC; CDR3 protein: CASSPEDRGGFF; J gene: TRBJ2-1; D gene: TRBD1; clone size: -; V gene: TRBV7-9
CDR3 DNA: TGCAGTGAGTACCTTTACAATGAGCAGTTCTTC; CDR3 protein: CSEYLYNEQFF; J gene: TRBJ2-1; D gene: -; clone size: -; V gene: TRBV20-1
CDR3 DNA: TGTGCCAGCAGCTTAGGTAGCGGGAGTGAGCAGTTCTTC; CDR3 protein: CASSLGSGSEQFF; J gene: TRBJ2-1; D gene: TRBD2; clone size: -; V gene: TRBV7-9
CDR3 DNA: TGTGCCAGCAGTCTGGACATTCAGCCCCAGCATTTT; CDR3 protein: CASSLDIQPQHF; J gene: TRBJ1-5; D gene: -; clone size: -; V gene: TRBV2
CDR3 DNA: TGTGCCAGCAGCGTAGCGGGAGTAGAAGAGACCCAGTACTTC; CDR3 protein: CASSVAGVEETQYF; J gene: TRBJ2-5; D gene: -; clone size: -; V gene: TRBV9
CDR3 DNA: TGCAGCGTATACAGGGGGCGAAATGAGCAGTTCTTC; CDR3 protein: CSVYRGRNEQFF; J gene: TRBJ2-1; D gene: TRBD1; clone size: -; V gene: TRBV29-1
CDR3 DNA: TGTGCCAGTCCGCGGGGAGGAACAGATACGCAGTATTTT; CDR3 protein: CASPRGGTDTQYF; J gene: TRBJ2-3; D gene: -; clone size: -; V gene: TRBV19
CDR3 DNA: TGTGCCAGCAGCTTGGAGAGGCGCTACGAGCAGTACTTC; CDR3 protein: CASSLERRYEQYF; J gene: TRBJ2-7; D gene: -; clone size: -; V gene: TRBV5-4
CDR3 DNA: TGTGCCAGCAAACGTGAAAAAGAGACCCAGTACTTC; CDR3 protein: CASKREKETQYF; J gene: TRBJ2-5; D gene: -; clone size: -; V gene: TRBV6-1
CDR3 DNA: TGTGCCAGCAACCCCTTGAGGGGAGATACGCAGTATTTT; CDR3 protein: CASNPLRGDTQYF; J gene: TRBJ2-3; D gene: -; clone size: -; V gene: TRBV2
CDR3 DNA: TGCAGCGCTAAACAGGGGTCCTCTGGAAACACCATATATTTT; CDR3 protein: CSAKQGSSGNTIYF; J gene: TRBJ1-3; D gene: TRBD1; clone size: -; V gene: TRBV29-1
CDR3 DNA: TGCGCCAGCAGCCATTACCTGAATAGCAATCAGCCCCAGCATTTT; CDR3 protein: CASSHYLNSNQPQHF; J gene: TRBJ1-5; D gene: -; clone size: -; V gene: TRBV4-1
CDR3 DNA: TGTGCCAGCAGTCGGCAGGGGGCGAATCAGCCCCAGCATTTT; CDR3 protein: CASSRQGANQPQHF; J gene: TRBJ1-5; D gene: TRBD1; clone size: -; V gene: TRBV7-2
CDR3 DNA: TGTGCCAGCTCACCTTCGGGAGGGACCCTAGCCAAAAACATTCAGTACTTC; CDR3 protein: CASSPSGGTLAKNIQYF; J gene: TRBJ2-4; D gene: TRBD2; clone size: -; V gene: TRBV18
CDR3 DNA: TGTGCTAGCTCACCACCGGGTTCCTATGGCTACACCTTC; CDR3 protein: CASSPPGSYGYTF; J gene: TRBJ1-2; D gene: -; clone size: -; V gene: TRBV18
CDR3 DNA: TGTGCCAGCAGTTTAGAGGGGGGACCCTACGAGCAGTACTTC; CDR3 protein: CASSLEGGPYEQYF; J gene: TRBJ2-7; D gene: -; clone size: few; V gene: TRBV28
CDR3 DNA: TGTGCCAGCAGTTTCGCCTACACTGAAGCTTTCTTT; CDR3 protein: CASSFAYTEAFF; J gene: TRBJ1-1; D gene: -; clone size: once; V gene: TRBV12-3/TRBV12-4
CDR3 DNA: TGTGCCAGCAGTTTACTCCGGGGGGATGGTGAAAAACTGTTTTTT; CDR3 protein: CASSLLRGDGEKLFF; J gene: TRBJ1-4; D gene: -; clone size: -; V gene: TRBV12-3/TRBV12-4
CDR3 DNA: TGCAGCGGTGCGGGAGGGGGAGCGAACACCGGGGAGCTGTTTTTT; CDR3 protein: CSGAGGGANTGELFF; J gene: TRBJ2-2; D gene: TRBD2; clone size: -; V gene: TRBV29-1
CDR3 DNA: TGTGCCAGCAGACCCGGTACAGGCGCTTACAATGAGCAGTTCTTC; CDR3 protein: CASRPGTGAYNEQFF; J gene: TRBJ2-1; D gene: -; clone size: once; V gene: TRBV12-3/TRBV12-4
CDR3 DNA: TGCAGCGTGGGACAGGGTCGGGAACAGCAGTACTTC; CDR3 protein: CSVGQGREQQYF; J gene: TRBJ2-7; D gene: TRBD1; clone size: once; V gene: TRBV29-1
CDR3 DNA: TGTGCCAGCAGTTCCTCTCCCCGGGAGCAGTTCTTC; CDR3 protein: CASSSSPREQFF; J gene: TRBJ2-1; D gene: -; clone size: -; V gene: TRBV12-3/TRBV12-4